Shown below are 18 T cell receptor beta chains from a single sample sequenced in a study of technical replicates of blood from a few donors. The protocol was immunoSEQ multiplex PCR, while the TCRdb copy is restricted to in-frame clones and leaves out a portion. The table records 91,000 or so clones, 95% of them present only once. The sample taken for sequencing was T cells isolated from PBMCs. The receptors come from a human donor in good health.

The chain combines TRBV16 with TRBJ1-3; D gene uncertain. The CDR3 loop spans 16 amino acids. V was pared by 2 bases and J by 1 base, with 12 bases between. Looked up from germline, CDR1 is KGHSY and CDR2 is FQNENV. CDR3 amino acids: CASSQAPQTSGNTIYF. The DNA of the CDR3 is TGTGCCAGCAGCCAAGCCCCTCAGACTTCTGGAAACACCATATATTTT.

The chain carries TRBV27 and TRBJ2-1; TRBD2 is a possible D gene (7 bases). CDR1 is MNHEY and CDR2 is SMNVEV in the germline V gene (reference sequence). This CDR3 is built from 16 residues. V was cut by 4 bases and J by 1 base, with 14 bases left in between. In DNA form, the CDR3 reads TGTGCCAGCAGTTCCATACAGGGAGGGTCCTACAATGAGCAGTTCTTC. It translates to CASSSIQGGSYNEQFF.

CDR3 region: CASRIRSRAEAFF. CDR3 nucleotides: TGTGCCAGCAGGATCCGATCCAGGGCTGAAGCTTTCTTT. The chain is built from TRBV2 and TRBJ1-1, with a possible D match to TRBD1 (5 bases). The CDR3 loop spans 13 amino acids. The germline CDR1 and CDR2 sequences are SNHLY and FYNNEI. The V end lost 6 bases, the J end lost 6 bases, and 14 bases lay between the germline ends.

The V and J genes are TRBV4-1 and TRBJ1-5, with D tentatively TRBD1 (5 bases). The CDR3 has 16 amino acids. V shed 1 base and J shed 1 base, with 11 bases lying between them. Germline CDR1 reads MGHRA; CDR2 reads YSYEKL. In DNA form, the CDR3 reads TGCGCCAGCAGCCAAGTAGCAGGGAAAAGCAATCAGCCCCAGCATTTT. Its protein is CASSQVAGKSNQPQHF.

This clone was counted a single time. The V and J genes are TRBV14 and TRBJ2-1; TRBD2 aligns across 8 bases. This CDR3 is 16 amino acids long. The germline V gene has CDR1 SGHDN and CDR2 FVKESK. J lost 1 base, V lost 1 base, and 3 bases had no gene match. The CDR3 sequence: CASSQGLAGSYNEQFF. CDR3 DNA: TGTGCCAGCAGCCAAGGTTTAGCGGGATCCTACAATGAGCAGTTCTTC.

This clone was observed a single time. The CDR3 coding sequence is TGTGCCAGCAGCACAAATACCAAACCTGGGGCCAACGTCCTGACTTTC. Protein: CASSTNTKPGANVLTF. The V gene is TRBV11-2, the J gene TRBJ2-6; D ambiguous. V was trimmed by 5 bases and J by 2 bases, leaving 13 bases between them. The CDR3 is 16 residues long. Germline V gene sequence: CDR1 SGHAT, CDR2 FQNNGV.

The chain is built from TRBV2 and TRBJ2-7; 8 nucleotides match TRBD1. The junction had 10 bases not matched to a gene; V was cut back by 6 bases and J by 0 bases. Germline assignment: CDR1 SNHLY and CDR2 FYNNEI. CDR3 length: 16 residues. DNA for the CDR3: TGTGCCAGCAGGAGGAGGACAGGGTCTTCCTCCTACGAGCAGTACTTC. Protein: CASRRRTGSSSYEQYF. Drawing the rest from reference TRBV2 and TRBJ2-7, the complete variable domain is EPEVTQTPSHQVTQMGQEVILRCVPISNHLYFYWYRQILGQKVEFLVSFYNNEISEKSEIFDDQFSVERPDGSNFTLKIRSTKLEDSAMYFCASRRRTGSSSYEQYFGPGTRLTVT.

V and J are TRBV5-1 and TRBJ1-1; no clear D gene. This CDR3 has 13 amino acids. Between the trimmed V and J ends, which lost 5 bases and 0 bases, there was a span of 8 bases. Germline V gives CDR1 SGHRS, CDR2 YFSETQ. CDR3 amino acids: CASRSGMNTEAFF. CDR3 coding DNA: TGCGCCAGCAGGAGCGGAATGAACACTGAAGCTTTCTTT.

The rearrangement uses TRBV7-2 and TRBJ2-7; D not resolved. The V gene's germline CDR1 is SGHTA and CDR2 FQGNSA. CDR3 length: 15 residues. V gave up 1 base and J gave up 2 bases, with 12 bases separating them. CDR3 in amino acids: CASSLVSTETYEQYF. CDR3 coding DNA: TGTGCCAGCAGCTTAGTATCTACAGAAACCTACGAGCAGTACTTC.

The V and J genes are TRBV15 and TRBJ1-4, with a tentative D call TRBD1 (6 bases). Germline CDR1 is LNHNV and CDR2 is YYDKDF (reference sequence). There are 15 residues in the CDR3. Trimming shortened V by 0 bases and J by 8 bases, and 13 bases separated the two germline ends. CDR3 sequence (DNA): TGTGCCACCAGCAGAGATGTAGGGGGACGGGAAAAACTGTTTTTT. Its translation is CATSRDVGGREKLFF.

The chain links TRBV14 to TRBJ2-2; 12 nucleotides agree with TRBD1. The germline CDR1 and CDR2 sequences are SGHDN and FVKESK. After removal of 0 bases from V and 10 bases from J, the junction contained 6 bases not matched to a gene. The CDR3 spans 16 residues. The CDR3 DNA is TGTGCCAGCAGCCAAGATCTGGGACAGGGGGCCGAGGAGCTGTTTTTT. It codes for CASSQDLGQGAEELFF. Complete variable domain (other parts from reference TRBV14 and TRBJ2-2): EAGVTQFPSHSVIEKGQTVTLRCDPISGHDNLYWYRRVMGKEIKFLLHFVKESKQDESGMPNNRFLAERTGGTYSTLKVQPAELEDSGVYFCASSQDLGQGAEELFFGEGSRLTVL.

CDR3 in DNA: TGTGCCAGCAGCTCCGAGGATACCTACCGCGATTCAACTAATGAAAAACTGTTTTTT. It is translated as CASSSEDTYRDSTNEKLFF. The V gene is TRBV7-9, the J gene TRBJ1-4; D ambiguous. Trimming took off 4 bases at V and 0 bases at J, with 21 bases between the two ends. The CDR3 is 19 amino acids. In germline, CDR1 is SEHNR, CDR2 FQNEAQ (reference sequence).

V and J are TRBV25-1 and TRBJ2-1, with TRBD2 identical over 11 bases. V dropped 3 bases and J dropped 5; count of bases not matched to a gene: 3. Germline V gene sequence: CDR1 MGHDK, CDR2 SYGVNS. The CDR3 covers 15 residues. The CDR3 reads CASSDPTSGNNEQFF. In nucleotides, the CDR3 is TGTGCCAGCAGTGACCCGACTAGCGGGAACAATGAGCAGTTCTTC.

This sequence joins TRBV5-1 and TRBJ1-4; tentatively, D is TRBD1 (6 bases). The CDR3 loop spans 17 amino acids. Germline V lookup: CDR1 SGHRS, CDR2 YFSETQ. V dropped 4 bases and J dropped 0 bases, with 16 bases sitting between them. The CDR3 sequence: CASSPTGQPATNEKLFF. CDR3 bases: TGCGCCAGCAGCCCTACTGGACAGCCAGCAACTAATGAAAAACTGTTTTTT.

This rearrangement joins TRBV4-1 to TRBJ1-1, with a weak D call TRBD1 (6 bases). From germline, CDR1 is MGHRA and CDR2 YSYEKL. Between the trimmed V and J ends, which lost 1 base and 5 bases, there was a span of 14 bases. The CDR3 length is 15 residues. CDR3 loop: CASSQGAGVRTEAFF. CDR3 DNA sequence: TGCGCCAGCAGCCAAGGGGCAGGGGTGAGAACTGAAGCTTTCTTT.

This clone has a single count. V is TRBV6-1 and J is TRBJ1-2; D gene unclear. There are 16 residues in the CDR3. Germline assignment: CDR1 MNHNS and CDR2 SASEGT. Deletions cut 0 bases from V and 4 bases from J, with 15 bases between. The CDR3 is CASSEAYSRETYGYTF. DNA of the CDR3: TGTGCCAGCAGTGAAGCGTATTCTAGGGAGACCTATGGCTACACCTTC.

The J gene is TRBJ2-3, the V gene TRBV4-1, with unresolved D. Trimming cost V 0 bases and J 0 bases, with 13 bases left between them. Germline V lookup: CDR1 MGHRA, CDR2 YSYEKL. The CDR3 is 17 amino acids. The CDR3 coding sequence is TGCGCCAGCAGCCAAGATTCTCCGGTCTCTAGCACAGATACGCAGTATTTT. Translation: CASSQDSPVSSTDTQYF.

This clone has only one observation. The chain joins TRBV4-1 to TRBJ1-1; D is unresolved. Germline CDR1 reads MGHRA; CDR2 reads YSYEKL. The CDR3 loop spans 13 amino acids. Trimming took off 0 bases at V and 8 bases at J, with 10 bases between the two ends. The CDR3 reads CASSQEWAVEAFF. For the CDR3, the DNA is TGCGCCAGCAGCCAAGAGTGGGCCGTCGAAGCTTTCTTT.